The 8 T cell receptor beta chains below all came from one sample that was sequenced in a study of response to subunit inactivated influenza vaccine. MiXCR, run by TCRdb on the RT-PCR reads, gives a single entry per CDR3 protein. This table has some 570,000 distinct CDR3 sequences, around 10% appearing once. The same sample was also used in a study of T cells expressing NK-cell markers. Per that study: In generating TCR beta cDNA, 5'RACE template switching with UMIs was used.

Sequenced material: PBMCs from blood, taken on the day of vaccination. Source of these receptors: a man aged 50-59 years who received an inactivated influenza vaccine.

V usage is TRBV20-1 and J usage is TRBJ2-5, with 10 nucleotides matching TRBD2. The V gene's germline CDR1 is DFQATT and CDR2 SNEGSKA (reference sequence). This CDR3 contains 19 residues. With V trimmed by 0 bases and J by 5 bases, 18 bases remained unmatched. CDR3 in amino acids: CSARDPAGGPISSGETQYF. The CDR3 DNA reads as TGCAGTGCTAGAGATCCAGCGGGAGGGCCGATCAGCAGTGGGGAGACCCAGTACTTC.

A few counts support this clonotype. The J gene is TRBJ2-2, the V gene TRBV20-1, with 14 bases matching TRBD2. V dropped 6 bases and J dropped 7; count of bases not matched to a gene: 7. Looked up from germline, CDR1 is DFQATT and CDR2 is SNEGSKA (reference sequence). This CDR3 contains 15 residues. CDR3 in amino acids: CSATGLAGVDGELFF. In nucleotides, the CDR3 is TGCAGTGCAACGGGACTAGCGGGAGTGGACGGGGAGCTGTTTTTT.

The chain joins TRBV19 to TRBJ2-1; possibly TRBD1 for D (5 bases). Germline values: CDR1 LNHDA, CDR2 SQIVND (reference sequence). Trimming shortened V by 4 bases and J by 13 bases, and 14 bases separated the two germline ends. The CDR3 has 12 amino acids. CDR3 sequence (DNA): TGTGCCAGTAGTAGGGGCGCCCGACGTCAGTTCTTC. This sequence encodes CASSRGARRQFF.

The CDR3 sequence: CAISGTGQGDTEAFF. The DNA of the CDR3 is TGTGCCATCAGTGGCACAGGACAGGGTGACACTGAAGCTTTCTTT. The chain links TRBV10-3 to TRBJ1-1; 8 positions agree with TRBD1. This CDR3 is built from 15 residues. Germline loops: CDR1 ENHRY, CDR2 SYGVKD. V shed 4 bases, J shed 3 bases, and the junction held 7 bases outside the gene matches.

This clonotype was found many times. The chain carries TRBV14 and TRBJ2-3; the match to TRBD1 covers 10 bases. CDR1 is SGHDN and CDR2 is FVKESK in the germline V gene. With V trimmed by 4 bases and J by 2 bases, 3 bases remained unmatched. The CDR3 totals 15 residues. The CDR3 protein is CASSPDRGFTDTQYF. CDR3 DNA sequence: TGTGCCAGCAGCCCGGACAGGGGGTTCACAGATACGCAGTATTTT. The full variable domain, rest sourced from reference TRBV14 and TRBJ2-3, is EAGVTQFPSHSVIEKGQTVTLRCDPISGHDNLYWYRRVMGKEIKFLLHFVKESKQDESGMPNNRFLAERTGGTYSTLKVQPAELEDSGVYFCASSPDRGFTDTQYFGPGTRLTVL.

This clonotype was detected a few times. The rearrangement uses TRBV4-3 and TRBJ2-4, with D unresolved. The CDR3 runs to 15 residues. Germline V gene sequence: CDR1 LGHNA, CDR2 YSLEER. V was pared by 0 bases and J by 0 bases, with 6 bases between. CDR3: CASSQENLAKNIQYF. For the CDR3, the DNA is TGCGCCAGCAGCCAAGAGAATCTAGCCAAAAACATTCAGTACTTC.

This clonotype was seen many times. The gene calls are TRBV6-1 and TRBJ2-2; tentatively, D is TRBD1 (7 bases). The CDR3 has 15 amino acids. Germline CDR1 is MNHNS and CDR2 is SASEGT. The CDR3 is CAISSGGLGTGELFF. The DNA for the CDR3 is TGTGCGATCTCATCAGGGGGGTTGGGCACCGGGGAGCTGTTTTTT.

The chain combines TRBV28 with TRBJ2-7; D is perhaps TRBD1 or TRBD2 (5 bases each). CDR1 and CDR2 from the germline V gene are MDHEN and SYDVKM. This CDR3 comprises 14 residues. Trimming took off 4 bases at V and 3 bases at J, with 13 bases between the two ends. Here the CDR3 reads CASSSYRDLYEQYF. The CDR3 coding sequence is TGTGCCAGCAGTTCTTACCGGGACCTCTACGAGCAGTACTTC. The full variable domain, in which reference TRBV28 and TRBJ2-7 provide the parts outside the CDR3, is DVKVTQSSRYLVKRTGEKVFLECVQDMDHENMFWYRQDPGLGLRLIYFSYDVKMKEKGDIPEGYSVSREKKERFSLILESASTNQTSMYLCASSSYRDLYEQYFGPGTRLTVT.